The clone carrying this T cell receptor beta chain was counted between two and nine times. Its antigen is not identified. The source of the sample is a study of cytomegalovirus exposure and HLA in healthy donors. General study findings and limits: Among the most significant clusters, several appeared linked to common viral pathogens in a later analysis. Excluded: some indistinguishable V segments such as TRBV6-2 and TRBV6-3.

The CDR3 sequence is 14 residues long. The germline V gene has CDR1 SGHRS and CDR2 YFSETQ. Trimming took 3 bases from V and 2 from J; bases not matched to a gene: 1. PCR employed 60 Vbeta and 13 Jbeta primers. Measured with immunoSEQ multiplex PCR; TCRdb has only the in-frame clones, and not every one. Of approximately 110,000 clones in the sample, about 81% were seen once. Healthy bone marrow donors made up the cohort. Each donor was nominally healthy when sampled (though unrecorded immune exposures were likely). The origin of this receptor is a woman aged 30 to 39 in good health and CMV-seronegative. Sequencing was done on a sample of PBMCs. J is TRBJ1-3 and V is TRBV5-1; TRBD1 matches 8 bases. The CDR3 sequence is CASSWTGPGNTIYF. CDR3 nucleotides: TGCGCCAGCAGCTGGACAGGGCCTGGAAACACCATATATTTT.